The 19 T cell receptor beta chains in this list originate from one sample, sequenced in a study of regulatory and conventional T cells in RAG deficiency listed by TCRdb under 2017. Before genomic DNA extraction, regulatory T cells were purified from blood as CD4+CD25-high CD127-low cells. The protocol used for the library was the immunoSEQ multiplex PCR assay. Sourced from immuneACCESS, this table was stored by TCRdb with only in-frame sequences that have V and J called. A share of the clones is absent; for the studies checked, an unresolved V gene accounts for under half, and the remainder has no known explanation. For this sample there are about 7,100 clones; around nine tenths appear just once. The ten largest clones represent approximately 1.5% of the sample. The data also belong to a second study, concerning regulatory T cells. From that second study: The multiplex PCR used 52 forward TRBV primers and 13 reverse TRBJ primers, with assay-based and computational corrections for amplification bias.

Input material: CD127- CD25+ CD4+ Tregs sorted from blood. Source of these receptors: a human donor in good health.

The chain is built from TRBV2 and TRBJ1-2; TRBD1 might be the D (5 bases). The CDR3 is 12 residues long. Germline V gene sequence: CDR1 SNHLY, CDR2 FYNNEI. V gave up 8 bases and J gave up 3 bases, with 10 bases separating them. This CDR3 is CASWGEDYGYTF. In nucleotides, the CDR3 is TGTGCCAGCTGGGGGGAGGACTATGGCTACACCTTC.

The chain employs TRBV19 and TRBJ2-1; 7 positions agree with TRBD2. V trimming: 5 bases; J trimming: 6 bases; junction bases outside the gene matches: 7. The CDR3 is 14 amino acids. Germline-derived CDR1 and CDR2 are LNHDA and SQIVND (reference sequence). The DNA of the CDR3 is TGTGCCAGTAGTCGGGCGGGGGTTCTCAATGAGCAGTTCTTC. It translates to CASSRAGVLNEQFF.

The V call is TRBV5-1, the J call TRBJ2-2, with D hard to call. The V end lost 2 bases, the J end lost 4 bases, and 9 bases lay between the germline ends. CDR1 and CDR2 (germline): SGHRS, YFSETQ. The CDR3 is made up of 14 amino acids. The CDR3 loop is CASSFGGGTGELFF. CDR3 bases: TGCGCCAGCAGCTTCGGTGGTGGCACCGGGGAGCTGTTTTTT. Full variable domain (remainder filled in from reference TRBV5-1 and TRBJ2-2): KAGVTQTPRYLIKTRGQQVTLSCSPISGHRSVSWYQQTPGQGLQFLFEYFSETQRNKGNFPGRFSGRQFSNSRSEMNVSTLELGDSALYLCASSFGGGTGELFFGEGSRLTVL.

The V gene is TRBV5-4, the J gene TRBJ1-2; 8 bases fit TRBD1. The CDR3 length is 17 residues. Germline V lookup: CDR1 SGHNT, CDR2 YYREEE (reference sequence). V lost 4 bases and J lost 0; bases outside the gene matches: 11. The CDR3 DNA is TGTGCCAGCAGCCCCGGACAGGGAGCAAGCCCTAACTATGGCTACACCTTC. It specifies CASSPGQGASPNYGYTF.

The chain joins TRBV5-1 to TRBJ2-7; tentative D call: TRBD2 (5 bases). Trimming shortened V by 4 bases and J by 0 bases, and 17 bases separated the two germline ends. Germline CDR1 is SGHRS and CDR2 is YFSETQ. The CDR3 has 16 residues. The CDR3 loop is CASSPVGGLSSYEQYF. The CDR3 bases are TGCGCCAGCAGCCCTGTGGGCGGGTTGAGCTCCTACGAGCAGTACTTC.

The J gene is TRBJ2-1, the V gene TRBV5-1; 10 bases map to TRBD2. The CDR3 has 16 residues. Per the germline V gene, CDR1 is SGHRS and CDR2 is YFSETQ. V gave up 3 bases and J gave up 2 bases; unmatched junction bases: 5. The CDR3 reads CASSSSGGGPYNEQFF. The CDR3, as DNA: TGCGCCAGCAGCTCAAGCGGGGGGGGCCCCTACAATGAGCAGTTCTTC.

V is TRBV29-1 and J is TRBJ2-1; D call uncertain. Trimming cost V 4 bases and J 8 bases, with 9 bases left between them. The germline gives CDR1 SQVTM, CDR2 ANQGSEA. This CDR3 contains 11 residues. In DNA, the CDR3 is TGCAGCGTTGCTCAGTGGTATGAGCAGTTCTTC. Protein sequence: CSVAQWYEQFF.

This clone was seen only once. The chain links TRBV30 to TRBJ1-1, with D perhaps TRBD1 (5 bases). The V end was cut by 4 bases, the J end by 1 base, with 16 bases between. Germline values: CDR1 GTSNPN, CDR2 SVGIG (reference sequence). The CDR3 spans 15 residues. The CDR3 is CAWNRVAQGNTEAFF. CDR3 sequence (DNA): TGTGCCTGGAACCGGGTGGCCCAGGGGAACACTGAAGCTTTCTTT.

The chain has TRBV2 and TRBJ1-5; D is possibly TRBD1 (5 bases). Germline V gene data show CDR1 as SNHLY and CDR2 as FYNNEI. Trimming stripped 6 bases from V and 6 bases from J, with 12 bases between. CDR3 length equals 13 residues. Written as DNA, the CDR3 is TGTGCCAGCAGGGGACGGGAGACTCAGCCCCAGCATTTT. Translated: CASRGRETQPQHF. The whole variable domain, filled in from reference TRBV2 and TRBJ1-5, reads EPEVTQTPSHQVTQMGQEVILRCVPISNHLYFYWYRQILGQKVEFLVSFYNNEISEKSEIFDDQFSVERPDGSNFTLKIRSTKLEDSAMYFCASRGRETQPQHFGDGTRLSIL.

The rearrangement uses TRBV20-1 and TRBJ1-2; D unclear. The CDR3 loop spans 11 amino acids. V dropped 4 bases and J dropped 7 bases, with 10 bases sitting between them. Germline V gives CDR1 DFQATT, CDR2 SNEGSKA (reference sequence). The CDR3 protein is CSATGGSGYTF. The CDR3 DNA follows: TGCAGTGCTACGGGCGGGAGTGGCTACACCTTC.

The chain employs TRBV18 and TRBJ2-2, with 8 bases that match TRBD1. Per germline, CDR1 KGHSH and CDR2 LQKENI. The J segment lost 0 bases and the V segment lost 3 bases, leaving 12 bases of the junction unmatched. The CDR3 totals 19 residues. The CDR3, as DNA: TGTGCCAGCTCACCGAGGGACAGGCGAAACCCAACGAACACCGGGGAGCTGTTTTTT. It translates to CASSPRDRRNPTNTGELFF.

The chain combines TRBV5-4 with TRBJ1-2, with 10 bases fitting TRBD1. This CDR3 is 15 amino acids long. Germline assignment: CDR1 SGHNT and CDR2 YYREEE (reference sequence). After removal of 4 bases from V and 3 bases from J, the junction contained 6 bases not matched to a gene. The CDR3 region is CASSGGQGVYYGYTF. The CDR3 DNA reads as TGTGCCAGCAGCGGTGGACAGGGGGTATACTATGGCTACACCTTC.

The CDR3 sequence: CASSRLADRGKNIQYF. CDR3 sequence (DNA): TGCGCCAGCAGCCGGCTCGCCGACAGGGGAAAAAACATTCAGTACTTC. The V gene is TRBV5-1, the J gene TRBJ2-4; 8 bases are shared with TRBD1. The germline CDR1 and CDR2 sequences are SGHRS and YFSETQ. The CDR3 runs 16 residues. V shed 4 bases and J 4 bases; nucleotides not matched to a gene: 10.

The chain links TRBV7-9 to TRBJ1-1, with D tentatively TRBD1 (5 bases). Germline CDR1 is SEHNR and CDR2 is FQNEAQ (reference sequence). V shed 4 bases and J shed 2 bases, with 8 bases lying between them. CDR3 length: 13 amino acids. This CDR3 reads CASSSTGNTEAFF. The CDR3 DNA is TGTGCCAGCAGCTCAACAGGTAACACTGAAGCTTTCTTT.

This clone was seen only once. The V call is TRBV11-3, the J call TRBJ2-5, with TRBD1 identical over 10 bases. The junction had 10 bases not matched to a gene; V was cut back by 5 bases and J by 4 bases. The CDR3 has 16 amino acids. Germline V CDR1 and CDR2: SGHNT, YENEEA. The CDR3 spells CASSPRTGGGGETQYF. CDR3 nucleotide sequence: TGTGCCAGCAGCCCACGGACAGGGGGAGGAGGAGAGACCCAGTACTTC.

The gene calls are TRBV29-1 and TRBJ1-5; 12 bases are shared with TRBD1. Trimming removed 4 bases from V and 2 bases from J; junction bases left unmatched: 6. Germline assignment: CDR1 SQVTM and CDR2 ANQGSEA. The CDR3 contains 16 residues. CDR3 amino acids: CSVAGTGGGGNQPQHF. CDR3 sequence (DNA): TGCAGCGTTGCTGGGACAGGGGGCGGTGGCAATCAGCCCCAGCATTTT.

The chain joins TRBV28 to TRBJ1-6, with D unresolved. This CDR3 comprises 11 residues. Germline values: CDR1 MDHEN, CDR2 SYDVKM. V lost 8 bases and J lost 11, with 10 bases in between. The CDR3 region is CASHARTPLHF. In nucleotides, the CDR3 is TGTGCCAGCCACGCCAGGACACCCCTCCACTTT. Looking up the rest from reference TRBV28 and TRBJ1-6 gives the full variable domain: DVKVTQSSRYLVKRTGEKVFLECVQDMDHENMFWYRQDPGLGLRLIYFSYDVKMKEKGDIPEGYSVSREKKERFSLILESASTNQTSMYLCASHARTPLHFGNGTRLTVT.

The chain uses TRBV6-1 and TRBJ1-5, with no clear D. Germline V gene sequence: CDR1 MNHNS, CDR2 SASEGT. Trimming stripped 2 bases from V and 4 bases from J, with 9 bases between. The CDR3 consists of 14 residues. The CDR3, as DNA: TGTGCCAGCAGTGAATTGACAATTAATCAGCCCCAGCATTTT. It codes for CASSELTINQPQHF.

This clone was seen just once. This chain joins TRBV10-3 and TRBJ1-2; no firm D call. Germline lookup yields CDR1 ENHRY and CDR2 SYGVKD. Trimming removed 0 bases at V and 2 bases at J, with 10 bases between. This CDR3 contains 15 residues. The CDR3 loop reads CAISESETGNYGYTF. The CDR3 DNA sequence: TGTGCCATCAGTGAGTCGGAGACGGGAAACTATGGCTACACCTTC.